A single sample gave rise to the 9 T cell receptor beta chains below, sequenced in a study of PD-L1 blockade in urothelial cancer. Time point here: peripheral blood 6 weeks after treatment start. TCRdb's copy holds only in-frame clones and misses some; the assay was immunoSEQ multiplex PCR. The table shows roughly 120,000 clones, with around 89% occurring only once. The sequenced sample was PBMCs, obtained around atezolizumab (anti-PD-L1) treatment. The receptors stem from a man between 60 and 70 years old with urothelial cancer.

J is TRBJ2-7 and V is TRBV5-1; 15 nucleotides agree with TRBD2. V was clipped by 3 bases and J by 0 bases; unmatched bases: 7. The germline V gene encodes CDR1 SGHRS and CDR2 YFSETQ. The CDR3 is made up of 18 amino acids. The CDR3 reads CASSSGLAGGPVSYEQYF. The CDR3 bases are TGCGCCAGCAGCTCGGGACTAGCGGGAGGCCCCGTCTCCTACGAGCAGTACTTC.

This clone was counted a single time. The V and J genes are TRBV6-5 and TRBJ1-2, with D perhaps TRBD1 (5 bases). The CDR3 has 12 amino acids. Germline V CDR1 and CDR2: MNHEY, SVGAGI. Trimming stripped 5 bases from V and 6 bases from J, with 10 bases between. CDR3 bases: TGTGCCAGCAGTCGAACAGGCGATGGCTACACCTTC. Its protein is CASSRTGDGYTF.

The chain employs TRBV9 and TRBJ1-5, with TRBD1 matching 10 bases. After removal of 3 bases from V and 4 bases from J, the junction contained 7 bases not matched to a gene. Per germline, CDR1 SGDLS and CDR2 YYNGEE. CDR3 length equals 16 residues. The CDR3 reads CASSAGQGRENQPQHF. The CDR3 DNA is TGTGCCAGCAGCGCGGGACAGGGGCGAGAAAATCAGCCCCAGCATTTT.

V is TRBV6-6 and J is TRBJ2-3, with 7 positions matching TRBD2. V shed 5 bases and J 1 base; nucleotides not matched to a gene: 6. The CDR3 length is 15 residues. Germline loops: CDR1 MNHNY, CDR2 SVGAGI (reference sequence). The CDR3 is CASSLADLGTDTQYF. The DNA of the CDR3 is TGTGCCAGCAGTCTAGCGGATCTAGGCACAGATACGCAGTATTTT.

The J gene is TRBJ1-2, the V gene TRBV5-1; 9 bases fit TRBD1. The CDR3 is 15 residues long. Germline CDR1 is SGHRS and CDR2 is YFSETQ. Unmatched junction bases numbered 12, after V lost 4 bases and J lost 8 bases. DNA of the CDR3: TGCGCCAGCAGCCAACTCACCGGGACAGGGAAAGGCTACACCTTC. Translating it yields CASSQLTGTGKGYTF.

This sequence joins TRBV5-4 and TRBJ2-7; 9 nucleotides agree with TRBD2. The CDR3 is 15 residues long. The V segment lost 4 bases and the J segment 8 bases; nucleotides outside the gene matches: 13. The germline V gene encodes CDR1 SGHNT and CDR2 YYREEE (reference sequence). CDR3 residues: CASSLPLAGVSQQYF. The CDR3 coding sequence is TGTGCCAGCAGCCTACCACTAGCGGGCGTCTCCCAGCAGTACTTC. Supplemented by reference TRBV5-4 and TRBJ2-7, the full variable domain reads ETGVTQSPTHLIKTRGQQVTLRCSSQSGHNTVSWYQQALGQGPQFIFQYYREEENGRGNFPPRFSGLQFPNYSSELNVNALELDDSALYLCASSLPLAGVSQQYFGPGTRLTVT.

The CDR3 loop reads CASSPGQGIYGYTF. The CDR3 region has the DNA TGTGCCAGCAGCCCCGGACAGGGGATCTATGGCTACACCTTC. The chain joins TRBV11-2 to TRBJ1-2; 9 nucleotides line up with TRBD1. V lost 5 bases to trimming and J lost 4 bases; unmatched junction nucleotides: 5. The CDR3 has 14 residues. Germline V CDR1 and CDR2: SGHAT, FQNNGV.

This chain connects TRBV10-3 to TRBJ2-7; 12 bases are a match to TRBD1. The V segment lost 8 bases and the J segment 5 bases; nucleotides outside the gene matches: 4. This CDR3 has 13 amino acids. Germline values: CDR1 ENHRY, CDR2 SYGVKD. The CDR3 is CAIEGQGADEQYF. The CDR3 DNA is TGTGCCATCGAGGGACAGGGGGCAGACGAGCAGTACTTC.

This chain links TRBV18 with TRBJ2-1; TRBD1 is a possible D gene (6 bases). CDR1 is KGHSH, CDR2 LQKENI, per germline. This CDR3 is built from 14 residues. Deletions cut 0 bases from V and 6 bases from J, with 9 bases between. This chain's CDR3 is CASSPPLGGNEQFF. CDR3 in DNA: TGTGCCAGCTCACCACCTCTAGGGGGCAATGAGCAGTTCTTC.